This is a list of T cell receptor beta chains from one sample in a study of blood T cell repertoires in COVID-19. Assay: immunoSEQ multiplex PCR; the TCRdb copy retains only in-frame clones and omits some. The table shows approximately 240,000 clones, with 87% occurring only once. The sequenced material came from PBMCs or T cells enriched from blood (not recorded which). The receptor source for this set is a woman aged 25 to 39 with acute COVID-19. Both conserved end residues are part of each CDR3. Fields, in order: D gene, V gene, clone size, J gene, CDR3 DNA, CDR3 protein. D genes are given only for firm matches. The size of a clone is reported for some rows only, either as once, few or many, or as a class for expanded clones.

d_gene: TRBD1
v_gene: TRBV15
abundance: -
j_gene: TRBJ1-1
CDR3nt: TGTGCCACCAGCGTTCGACAGGGGTATGAAGCTTTCTTT
CDR3aa: CATSVRQGYEAFF

d_gene: -
v_gene: TRBV5-1
abundance: -
j_gene: TRBJ2-3
CDR3nt: TGCGCCAGCAGCTTGGACAGGGGCACAGATACGCAGTATTTT
CDR3aa: CASSLDRGTDTQYF

d_gene: TRBD1
v_gene: TRBV2
abundance: -
j_gene: TRBJ1-2
CDR3nt: TGTGCCAGCACCGGGACAGGAAACTATGGCTACACCTTC
CDR3aa: CASTGTGNYGYTF

d_gene: TRBD2
v_gene: TRBV5-1
abundance: -
j_gene: TRBJ2-1
CDR3nt: TGCGCCAGCAGCTTGAATTCGCAGGCTAGCGGGGGGCACAATGAGCAGTTCTTC
CDR3aa: CASSLNSQASGGHNEQFF

d_gene: TRBD2
v_gene: TRBV3-1/TRBV3-2
abundance: -
j_gene: TRBJ2-3
CDR3nt: TGTGCCAGCAGCCGGGGTAGGACTAGCGGCACAGATACGCAGTATTTT
CDR3aa: CASSRGRTSGTDTQYF

d_gene: -
v_gene: TRBV7-9
abundance: -
j_gene: TRBJ2-1
CDR3nt: TGTGCCAGCAGCGCGCCACTCCTCCAGGACTACGAAGGCTACAATGAGCAGTTCTTC
CDR3aa: CASSAPLLQDYEGYNEQFF

d_gene: -
v_gene: TRBV21-1
abundance: -
j_gene: TRBJ2-5
CDR3nt: TGTGCCAGCAGCAAAGGGCACGAGCTGGGGGGGGCAACCCATCAGGAGACCCAGTACTTC
CDR3aa: CASSKGHELGGATHQETQYF

d_gene: -
v_gene: TRBV19
abundance: -
j_gene: TRBJ2-7
CDR3nt: TGTGCCAGTAGTATCACCCCCAACACCTACGAGCAGTACTTC
CDR3aa: CASSITPNTYEQYF

d_gene: TRBD1
v_gene: TRBV20-1
abundance: -
j_gene: TRBJ1-1
CDR3nt: TGCAGTGCTAGTGGGGATGAGGGGGCGAACACTGAAGCTTTCTTT
CDR3aa: CSASGDEGANTEAFF

d_gene: -
v_gene: TRBV24-1
abundance: -
j_gene: TRBJ2-1
CDR3nt: TGTGCCACCAGTGATACCAGCGGTAGCTCCTACAATGAGCAGTTCTTC
CDR3aa: CATSDTSGSSYNEQFF

d_gene: -
v_gene: TRBV28
abundance: once
j_gene: TRBJ2-3
CDR3nt: TGTGCCAGCAGTTTAGAAGGGGAGGGCACAGATACGCAGTATTTT
CDR3aa: CASSLEGEGTDTQYF

d_gene: TRBD2
v_gene: TRBV2
abundance: -
j_gene: TRBJ2-5
CDR3nt: TGTGCCAGCAGTGACGTACCGGGAGGGACCCAGTACTTC
CDR3aa: CASSDVPGGTQYF

d_gene: -
v_gene: TRBV5-8
abundance: -
j_gene: TRBJ1-2
CDR3nt: TGTGCCAGTTCATTGGCGGGAGTCTATGGCTACACCTTC
CDR3aa: CASSLAGVYGYTF

d_gene: -
v_gene: TRBV4-1
abundance: -
j_gene: TRBJ1-3
CDR3nt: TGCGCCAGCAGCCAGCCTGTGGGGGCAAGTGGAAACACCATATATTTT
CDR3aa: CASSQPVGASGNTIYF

d_gene: TRBD2
v_gene: TRBV6-4
abundance: -
j_gene: TRBJ2-2
CDR3nt: TGTGCCAGCAGTGACTCGAGCGGGGGGGCCACCGGGGAGCTGTTTTTT
CDR3aa: CASSDSSGGATGELFF

d_gene: -
v_gene: TRBV5-6
abundance: -
j_gene: TRBJ2-7
CDR3nt: TGTGCCAGCAGCTTGCTACAGTCCTACGAGCAGTACTTC
CDR3aa: CASSLLQSYEQYF